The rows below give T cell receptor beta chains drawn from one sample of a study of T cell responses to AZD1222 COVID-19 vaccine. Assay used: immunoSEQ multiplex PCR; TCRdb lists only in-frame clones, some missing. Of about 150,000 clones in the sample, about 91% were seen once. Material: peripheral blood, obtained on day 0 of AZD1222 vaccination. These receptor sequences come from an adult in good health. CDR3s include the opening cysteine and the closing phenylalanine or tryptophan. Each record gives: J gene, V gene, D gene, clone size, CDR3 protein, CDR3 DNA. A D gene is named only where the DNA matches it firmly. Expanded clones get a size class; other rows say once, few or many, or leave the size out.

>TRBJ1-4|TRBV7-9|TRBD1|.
CASSLNTGGVATNEKLFF
TGTGCCAGCAGCTTAAATACAGGGGGCGTTGCAACTAATGAAAAACTGTTTTTT
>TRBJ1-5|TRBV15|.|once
CATSRDTGNQPQHF
TGTGCCACCAGCAGAGATACAGGGAATCAGCCCCAGCATTTT
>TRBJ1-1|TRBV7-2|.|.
CASTRTLNTEAFF
TGTGCCAGCACCAGAACTTTGAACACTGAAGCTTTCTTT
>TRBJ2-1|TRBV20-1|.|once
CSARINEQFF
TGCAGTGCTAGGATCAATGAGCAGTTCTTC
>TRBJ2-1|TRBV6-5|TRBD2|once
CASGRGFYNEQFF
TGTGCCAGCGGGAGGGGATTCTACAATGAGCAGTTCTTC
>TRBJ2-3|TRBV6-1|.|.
CASSDILGDTQYF
TGTGCCAGCAGTGATATACTCGGAGATACGCAGTATTTT
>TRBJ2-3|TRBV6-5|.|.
CASSYSWGASPDTQYF
TGTGCCAGCAGTTACTCGTGGGGGGCGTCCCCAGATACGCAGTATTTT
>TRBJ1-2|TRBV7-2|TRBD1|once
CASSPQGGYGYTF
TGTGCCAGCAGCCCCCAGGGGGGCTACGGCTACACCTTC
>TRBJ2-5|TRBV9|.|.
CASSVVTGETQYF
TGTGCCAGCAGCGTAGTTACAGGAGAGACCCAGTACTTC
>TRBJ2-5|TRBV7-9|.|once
CASSHGPRETQYF
TGTGCCAGCAGCCACGGGCCGAGGGAGACCCAGTACTTC
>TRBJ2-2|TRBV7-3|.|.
CASSFGTGELFF
TGTGCCAGCAGCTTTGGGACCGGGGAGCTGTTTTTT
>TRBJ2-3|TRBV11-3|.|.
CASSLSGVTDTQYF
TGTGCCAGCAGCTTGTCAGGGGTCACAGATACGCAGTATTTT
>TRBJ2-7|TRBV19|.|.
CASSRYRESSYEQYF
TGTGCCAGTAGTAGGTACAGGGAAAGCTCCTACGAGCAGTACTTC
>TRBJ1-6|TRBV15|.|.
CATSRERRQVSPLHF
TGTGCCACCAGCAGAGAGCGACGGCAGGTCTCACCCCTCCACTTT
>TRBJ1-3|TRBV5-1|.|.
CASSFDKLFGNTIYF
TGCGCCAGCAGCTTTGACAAGCTCTTTGGAAACACCATATATTTT
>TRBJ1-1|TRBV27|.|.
CVVYGQQNTEAFF
TGTGTCGTATATGGACAGCAGAACACTGAAGCTTTCTTT
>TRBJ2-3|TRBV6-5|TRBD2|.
CASSRLTSSTDTQYF
TGTGCCAGCAGTCGGTTGACTAGCAGCACAGATACGCAGTATTTT
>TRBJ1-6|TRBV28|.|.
CASSLGGAPLHF
TGTGCCAGCAGTTTAGGGGGAGCACCCCTCCACTTT
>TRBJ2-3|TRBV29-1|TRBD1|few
CSCGTGGTDTQYF
TGCAGCTGCGGGACAGGGGGCACAGATACGCAGTATTTT
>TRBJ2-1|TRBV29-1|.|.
CSVEDPVAAVDNEQFF
TGCAGCGTTGAAGATCCGGTAGCGGCTGTAGACAATGAGCAGTTCTTC
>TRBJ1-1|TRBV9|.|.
CASSPGSTEAFF
TGTGCCAGCAGCCCTGGAAGCACTGAAGCTTTCTTT
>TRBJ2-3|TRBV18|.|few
CASSPEPGPDTQYF
TGTGCCAGCTCCCCGGAACCGGGGCCAGATACGCAGTATTTT
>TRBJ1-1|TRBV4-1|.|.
CASSLIRAWNTEAFF
TGCGCCAGCAGCCTTATACGGGCCTGGAACACTGAAGCTTTCTTT
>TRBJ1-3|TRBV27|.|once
CASSHFGSSGNTIYF
TGTGCCAGCAGTCACTTCGGAAGCTCTGGAAACACCATATATTTT
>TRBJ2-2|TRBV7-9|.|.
CASSRQVSGELFF
TGTGCCAGCAGCCGACAGGTATCCGGGGAGCTGTTTTTT
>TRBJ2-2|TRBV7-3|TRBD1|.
CASSPDRANTGELFF
TGTGCCAGCAGCCCCGACAGGGCGAACACCGGGGAGCTGTTTTTT